These T cell receptor beta chains were read from a single sample in a study of OX40 agonist ivuxolimab in advanced cancers. The protocol was immunoSEQ multiplex PCR, while the TCRdb copy is restricted to in-frame clones and leaves out a portion. The data hold approximately 91,000 clones, with around 86% observed a single time. The sample was CD4+ or CD8+ T cells sorted from blood, taken in a trial of the OX40 agonist ivuxolimab. All receptors come from an adult with an advanced solid tumor such as melanoma, head and neck, liver or kidney cancer. Each CDR3 is given without its conserved first and last residue.

TRBJ2-7,TRBV10-3,AISPSGGTGPYEQY
TRBJ2-1,TRBV28,ASSPSSGINEQF
TRBJ2-7,TRBV27,ASSRNSGTGGTYEQY
TRBJ2-2,TRBV5-4,ASSLGLAGGAVELF
TRBJ1-2,TRBV28,ASRIWTAGRGNYGYT
TRBJ2-4,TRBV6-1,ASSEAGHIQY
TRBJ2-7,TRBV7-3,ASSLAGHLGYEQY
TRBJ2-7,TRBV28,ASSPTSGRENVEQY
TRBJ1-2,TRBV30,AWSNSGNYGYT
TRBJ1-2,TRBV6-7,ASSYDQRLHGYT
TRBJ1-5,TRBV5-6,ASSPDRGGNQPQH
TRBJ1-1,TRBV4-2,ASSQDLARPMNTEAF
TRBJ2-7,TRBV9,ASSFGTGESYEQY
TRBJ2-5,TRBV4-1,ASSQDSTSRETQY
TRBJ2-5,TRBV19,ASSIGQLQETQY
TRBJ1-3,TRBV5-6,ASSLVGTRSSGNTIY
TRBJ2-3,TRBV6-1,ASTRADFTDTQY
TRBJ1-1,TRBV5-1,ASSFELQQNTEAF
TRBJ2-5,TRBV19,ASSARTSGGQETQY
NA,TRBV5-4,ASSPPGDPYEQY
TRBJ2-5,TRBV4-1,ASSLAGGPGETQY
TRBJ1-5,TRBV5-5,ASSVSVDQPQH
TRBJ2-2,TRBV5-5,ASSSGPNTGELF
TRBJ2-7,TRBV6-1,ASRETVSSYEQY
TRBJ2-6,TRBV5-1,ASSPTPLGANVLT
TRBJ2-2,TRBV5-1,ASSLVLVGAGELF
TRBJ1-1,TRBV5-1,ASSRDSNTEAF
TRBJ2-7,TRBV4-2,ASSQAGATYEQY
TRBJ2-1,TRBV5-1,ASSLVGEDEQF
TRBJ1-6,TRBV6-5,ASSYRQGAGSPLH
TRBJ1-4,TRBV4-2,ASSQDLRGAGDNEKLF
TRBJ2-7,TRBV11-3,ASSLGDRSYEQY
TRBJ1-2,TRBV6-5,ASGLQGTYGYT
TRBJ2-5,TRBV5-4,ASSLAVQETQY
TRBJ2-3,TRBV30,AWSVPGGNTQY
TRBJ2-1,TRBV5-1,ASSPPLAGAYNEQF
TRBJ1-2,TRBV10-1,ASSPDRYYGYT
TRBJ2-3,TRBV9,ASSSRGQGMADTQY
TRBJ2-3,TRBV28,ASSLGVSFGADTQY
TRBJ2-7,TRBV19,ASSGHSESEQY
TRBJ2-7,TRBV10-1,ASSESGRDEQY
TRBJ1-1,TRBV19,ASKDLDRTTNTEAF
TRBJ2-7,TRBV27,ASSTGQGIYEQY
TRBJ2-7,TRBV5-5,ASSETGWGSYEQY
TRBJ2-1,TRBV4-1,ASSQVVEQF
TRBJ1-1,TRBV5-1,ASSLGHGFGEAF
TRBJ2-5,TRBV5-1,ASSKGKAGGLTETQY
TRBJ1-2,TRBV29-1,SVVVTNYGYT
TRBJ1-2,TRBV7-9,ASSPSLGSNYGYT
TRBJ2-3,TRBV6-1,ANRGADTQY
TRBJ1-1,TRBV6-5,ASSYPGYGNTEAF
TRBJ2-7,TRBV2,ASTSSPTGHEQY
TRBJ2-3,TRBV28,ASSLGGPDTQY